This T cell receptor beta chain was retrieved from a study of shared T cell receptors in the human thymus. CDR3 length equals 17 residues. Germline loops: CDR1 SGHDN, CDR2 FVKESK. V shed 0 bases and J shed 5 bases, with 17 bases lying between them. The data were produced by immunoSEQ multiplex PCR, yet TCRdb's version contains in-frame clones alone and is incomplete. The data contain about 660,000 clones, more than 75% of them singletons. These data are also associated with another study on human thymus T cells. That publication notes: Infants served as donors; they were healthy and Finnish and were having corrective surgery for congenital heart defects. Corrective heart surgery yielded the resections from which the thymus tissue came. Thymic and blood repertoires showed apparently biased V and J gene usage. Related work showed strongly overlapping thymic repertoires across unrelated individuals.

The sequenced material came from thymocytes. This chain links TRBV14 with TRBJ2-1; the D gene is possibly TRBD2 (6 bases). The receptor's source is a boy under two years old with a congenital heart defect. For the CDR3, the DNA is TGTGCCAGCAGCCAAGATAGGGGTCGGGAGTCTGACAATGAGCAGTTCTTC. Protein sequence: CASSQDRGRESDNEQFF.